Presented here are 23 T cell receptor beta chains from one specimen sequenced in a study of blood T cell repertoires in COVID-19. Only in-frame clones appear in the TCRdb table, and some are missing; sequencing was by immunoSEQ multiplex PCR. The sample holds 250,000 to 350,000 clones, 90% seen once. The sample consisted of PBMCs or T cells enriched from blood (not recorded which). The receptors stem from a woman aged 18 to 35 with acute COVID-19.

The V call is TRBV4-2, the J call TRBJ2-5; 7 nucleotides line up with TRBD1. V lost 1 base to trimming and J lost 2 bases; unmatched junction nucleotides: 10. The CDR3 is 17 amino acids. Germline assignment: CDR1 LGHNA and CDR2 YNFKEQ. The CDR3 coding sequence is TGTGCCAGCAGCCAAGTACCCCTTTCGACAGGGCAAGAGACCCAGTACTTC. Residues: CASSQVPLSTGQETQYF.

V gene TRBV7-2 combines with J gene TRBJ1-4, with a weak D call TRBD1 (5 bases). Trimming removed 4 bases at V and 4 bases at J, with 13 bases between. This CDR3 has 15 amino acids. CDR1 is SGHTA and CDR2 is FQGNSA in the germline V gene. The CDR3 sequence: CASSWRQYHNEKLFF. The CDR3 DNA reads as TGTGCCAGCAGCTGGAGACAGTACCATAATGAAAAACTGTTTTTT.

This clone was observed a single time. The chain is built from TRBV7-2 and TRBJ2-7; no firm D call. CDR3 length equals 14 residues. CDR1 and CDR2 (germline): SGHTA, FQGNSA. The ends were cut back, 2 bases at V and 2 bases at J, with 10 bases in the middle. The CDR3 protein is CASSLNAQTYEQYF. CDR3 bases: TGTGCCAGCAGCTTAAACGCACAGACCTACGAGCAGTACTTC. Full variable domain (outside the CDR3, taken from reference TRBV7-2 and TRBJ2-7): GAGVSQSPSNKVTEKGKDVELRCDPISGHTALYWYRQSLGQGLEFLIYFQGNSAPDKSGLPSDRFSAERTGGSVSTLTIQRTQQEDSAVYLCASSLNAQTYEQYFGPGTRLTVT.

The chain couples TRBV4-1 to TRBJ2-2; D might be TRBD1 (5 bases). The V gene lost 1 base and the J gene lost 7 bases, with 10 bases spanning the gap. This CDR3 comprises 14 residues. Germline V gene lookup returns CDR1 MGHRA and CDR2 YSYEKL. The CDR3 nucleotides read TGCGCCAGCAGCCAAGCCAACACAGGCGGGGAGCTGTTTTTT. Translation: CASSQANTGGELFF.

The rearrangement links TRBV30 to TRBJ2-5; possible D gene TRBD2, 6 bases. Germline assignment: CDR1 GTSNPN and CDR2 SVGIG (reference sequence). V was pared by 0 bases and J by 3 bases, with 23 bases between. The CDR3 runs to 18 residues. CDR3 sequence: CAWSVLGGSGGSEETQYF. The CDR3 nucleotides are TGTGCCTGGAGTGTACTCGGGGGATCCGGCGGGTCTGAAGAGACCCAGTACTTC.

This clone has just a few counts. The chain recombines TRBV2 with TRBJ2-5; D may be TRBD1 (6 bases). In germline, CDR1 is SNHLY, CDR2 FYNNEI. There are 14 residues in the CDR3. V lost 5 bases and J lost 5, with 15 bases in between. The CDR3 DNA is TGTGCCAGCAGTAGGGGCCCCACAGGGGAGACCCAGTACTTC. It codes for CASSRGPTGETQYF.

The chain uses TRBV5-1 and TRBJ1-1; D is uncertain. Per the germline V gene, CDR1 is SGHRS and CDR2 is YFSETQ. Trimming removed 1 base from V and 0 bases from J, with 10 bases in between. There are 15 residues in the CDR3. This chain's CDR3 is CASSLMSVVNTEAFF. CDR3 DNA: TGCGCCAGCAGCTTGATGTCGGTAGTGAACACTGAAGCTTTCTTT.

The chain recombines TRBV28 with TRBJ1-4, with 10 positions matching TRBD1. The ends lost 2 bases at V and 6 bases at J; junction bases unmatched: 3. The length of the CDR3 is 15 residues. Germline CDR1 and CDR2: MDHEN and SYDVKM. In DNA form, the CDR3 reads TGTGCCAGCAGTTTAAGAGGGACAGGGGATGAAAAACTGTTTTTT. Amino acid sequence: CASSLRGTGDEKLFF.

The CDR3 loop reads CASRAGGQNTEAFF. For the CDR3, the DNA is TGTGCCAGCAGGGCAGGGGGGCAGAACACTGAAGCTTTCTTT. V gene TRBV7-9 combines with J gene TRBJ1-1; 7 bases line up with TRBD1. The junction had 5 bases not matched to a gene; V was cut back by 6 bases and J by 1 base. Per the germline V gene, CDR1 is SEHNR and CDR2 is FQNEAQ (reference sequence). This CDR3 is built from 14 residues.

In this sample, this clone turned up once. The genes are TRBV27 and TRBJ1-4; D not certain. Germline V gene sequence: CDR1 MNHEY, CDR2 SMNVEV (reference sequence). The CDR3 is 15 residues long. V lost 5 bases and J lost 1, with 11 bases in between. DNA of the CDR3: TGTGCCAGCAGTCCCAACCGGGGAACTAATGAAAAACTGTTTTTT. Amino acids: CASSPNRGTNEKLFF.

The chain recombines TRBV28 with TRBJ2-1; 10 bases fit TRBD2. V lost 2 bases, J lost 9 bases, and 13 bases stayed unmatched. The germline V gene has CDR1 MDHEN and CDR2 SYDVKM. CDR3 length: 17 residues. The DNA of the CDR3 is TGTGCCAGCAGTTTAATTCGGGCTAGCGGGAGTGGTGGTGAGCAGTTCTTC. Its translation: CASSLIRASGSGGEQFF.

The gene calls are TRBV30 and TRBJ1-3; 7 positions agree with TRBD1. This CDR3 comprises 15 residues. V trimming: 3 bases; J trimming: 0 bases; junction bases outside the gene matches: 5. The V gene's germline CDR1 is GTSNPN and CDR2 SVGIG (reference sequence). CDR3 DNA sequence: TGTGCCTGGAGGGGACAGCTCTCCTCTGGAAACACCATATATTTT. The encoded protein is CAWRGQLSSGNTIYF.

For the CDR3, the DNA is TGTGCCATCAGTGCGGGGACTCATGGAGCTTTCTTT. It encodes CAISAGTHGAFF. The J gene is TRBJ1-1, the V gene TRBV10-3; weak D call: TRBD1 (5 bases). Germline loops: CDR1 ENHRY, CDR2 SYGVKD. Trimming stripped 4 bases from V and 10 bases from J, with 13 bases between. The CDR3 has 12 residues.

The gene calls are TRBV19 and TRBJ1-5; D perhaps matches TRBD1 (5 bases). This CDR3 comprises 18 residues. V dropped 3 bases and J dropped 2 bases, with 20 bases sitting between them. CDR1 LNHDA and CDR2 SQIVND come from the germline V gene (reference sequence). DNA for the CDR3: TGTGCCAGTAGTATGTTAGTTGAGGGGCCGGGGGGCAATCAGCCCCAGCATTTT. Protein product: CASSMLVEGPGGNQPQHF.

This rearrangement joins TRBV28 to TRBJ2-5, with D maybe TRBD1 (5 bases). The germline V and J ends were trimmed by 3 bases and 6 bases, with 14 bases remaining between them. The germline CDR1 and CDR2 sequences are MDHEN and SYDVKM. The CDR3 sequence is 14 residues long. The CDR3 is CASSFERRVQTQYF. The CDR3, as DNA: TGTGCCAGCAGTTTTGAGCGCAGGGTACAGACCCAGTACTTC. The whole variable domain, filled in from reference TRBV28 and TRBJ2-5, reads DVKVTQSSRYLVKRTGEKVFLECVQDMDHENMFWYRQDPGLGLRLIYFSYDVKMKEKGDIPEGYSVSREKKERFSLILESASTNQTSMYLCASSFERRVQTQYFGPGTRLLVL.

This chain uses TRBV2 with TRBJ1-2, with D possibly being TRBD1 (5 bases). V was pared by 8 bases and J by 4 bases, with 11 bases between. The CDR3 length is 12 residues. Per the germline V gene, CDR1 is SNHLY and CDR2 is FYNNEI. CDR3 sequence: CASATGFYGYTF. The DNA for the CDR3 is TGTGCCAGCGCAACAGGTTTCTATGGCTACACCTTC.

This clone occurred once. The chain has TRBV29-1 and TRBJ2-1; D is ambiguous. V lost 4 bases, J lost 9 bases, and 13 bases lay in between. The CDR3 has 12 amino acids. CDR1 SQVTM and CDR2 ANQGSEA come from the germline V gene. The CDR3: CSVAQQVTEQFF. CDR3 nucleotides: TGCAGCGTTGCCCAGCAGGTTACTGAGCAGTTCTTC.

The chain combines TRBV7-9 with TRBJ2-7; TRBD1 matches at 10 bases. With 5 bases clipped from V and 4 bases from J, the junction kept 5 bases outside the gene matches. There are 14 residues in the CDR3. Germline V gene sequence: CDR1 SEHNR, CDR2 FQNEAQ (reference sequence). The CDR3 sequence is CASSPRQGAYEQYF. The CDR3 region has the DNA TGTGCCAGCAGCCCGCGACAGGGGGCTTACGAGCAGTACTTC.

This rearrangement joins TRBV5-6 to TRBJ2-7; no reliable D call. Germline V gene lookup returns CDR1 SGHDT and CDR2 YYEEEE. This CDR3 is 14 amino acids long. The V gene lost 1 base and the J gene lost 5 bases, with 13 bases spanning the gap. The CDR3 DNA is TGTGCCAGCAGCTTGAGGCAGGCGCTGCACGAGCAGTACTTC. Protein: CASSLRQALHEQYF.

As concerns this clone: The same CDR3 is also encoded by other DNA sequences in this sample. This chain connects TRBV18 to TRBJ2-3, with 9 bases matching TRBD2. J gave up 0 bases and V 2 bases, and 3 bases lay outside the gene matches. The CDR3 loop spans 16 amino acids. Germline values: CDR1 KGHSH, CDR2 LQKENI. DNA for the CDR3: TGTGCCAGCTCACCAGGCACTAGCGGGAGCACAGATACGCAGTATTTT. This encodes CASSPGTSGSTDTQYF.

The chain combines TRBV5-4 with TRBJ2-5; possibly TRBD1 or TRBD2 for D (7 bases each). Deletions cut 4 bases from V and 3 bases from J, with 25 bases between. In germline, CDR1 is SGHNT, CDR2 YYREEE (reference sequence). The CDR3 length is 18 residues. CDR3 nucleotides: TGTGCCAGCAGCCTGGGAGGGGGCGGGACCCAGAGCAAAGAGACCCAGTACTTC. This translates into CASSLGGGGTQSKETQYF.

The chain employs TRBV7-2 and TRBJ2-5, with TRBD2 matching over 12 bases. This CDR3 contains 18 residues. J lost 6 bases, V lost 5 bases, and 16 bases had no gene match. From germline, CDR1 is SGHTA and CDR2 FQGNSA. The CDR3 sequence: CASSPLRVASGRDQTQYF. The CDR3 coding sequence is TGTGCCAGCAGCCCCTTAAGGGTGGCTAGCGGGAGGGATCAGACCCAGTACTTC.

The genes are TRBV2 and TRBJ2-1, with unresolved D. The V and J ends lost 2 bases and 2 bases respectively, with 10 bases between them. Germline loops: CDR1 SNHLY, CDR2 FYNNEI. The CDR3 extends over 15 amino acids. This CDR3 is CASSERSTTYNEQFF. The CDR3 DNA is TGTGCCAGCAGTGAAAGGTCGACAACCTACAATGAGCAGTTCTTC.